The clone carrying this T cell receptor (beta chain) was picked up one time. The CDR3 length is 17 residues. The V and J ends lost 2 bases and 0 bases, in that order; junction bases with no gene match: 9. In germline, CDR1 is MDHEN, CDR2 SYDVKM. In the original workflow: It was from reference gene primer amplification that nucleated cell counts were estimated. Clones were read by immunoSEQ multiplex PCR, and TCRdb kept only the in-frame ones, dropping some. V and J calls and clone size follow that table, whereas D and trimming were derived from the DNA. In the table there are roughly 110,000 clones, approximately 85% of which are singletons. These data are taken from a study of blood T cell repertoires in COVID-19. Looking at the study overall: Researchers got acute and convalescent COVID-19 samples from the United States, Italy and Spain. T cells, B-cell-depleted T cells, or PBMCs provided the cDNA or gDNA that served as material.

What was sequenced was peripheral blood. The sequence was collected from a man aged 70 or older with acute or convalescent COVID-19. The rearrangement joins TRBV28 to TRBJ1-2; 7 bases are a match to TRBD1. The CDR3 DNA reads TGTGCCAGCAGTTTACGACCAGGGACAGCAGCTAACTATGGCTACACCTTC. This codes for CASSLRPGTAANYGYTF.